The clone carrying this T cell receptor (beta chain) showed up just a few times. This sample was taken from a study of beta chain features in type 1 diabetes. The CDR3 runs to 16 residues. Per the germline V gene, CDR1 is MNHEY and CDR2 is SMNVEV (reference sequence). With 5 bases removed from V and 7 bases from J, the gap between germline ends came to 21 bases. Every isolated RNA sample was fully reverse transcribed, so sequencing captured expressed TCRB transcripts. Repertoires were generated with immunoSEQ multiplex PCR, while TCRdb's copy carries only in-frame clones and drops some. This sample has 900,000 or so clones, with about 17% found just once.

The chain joins TRBV27 to TRBJ1-5; D possibly corresponds to TRBD1 (6 bases). This TCR was recovered from a woman younger than 35 in good health. The material sequenced was naive CD4+ T cells from blood. CDR3 coding DNA: TGTGCCAGCAGTCTAGAACGAACAGGGTCAGGGCAGCCCCAGCATTTT. It is translated as CASSLERTGSGQPQHF.